This T cell receptor beta chain was sequenced for a study of Tregs in tolerant kidney transplant recipients. TCRdb keeps only in-frame clones here, not all; method: immunoSEQ multiplex PCR. The table lists approximately 60,000 clones, 95% to 98% of them singletons, with around 0.34% in the top ten. The V gene lost 3 bases and the J gene lost 1 base, with 3 bases spanning the gap. Germline CDR1 and CDR2: KGHSH and LQKENI. CDR3 size: 12 residues. Study-level findings and limits: Changing PCR primers prevented nucleotide comparison between some patients' samples. This study did not directly address biological reproducibility. Antigen-driven expansion was suggested because donor-specific Tregs expanded more than all Tregs in tolerant patients.

A note on this clone: Its matching antigen is unknown.

V usage is TRBV18 and J usage is TRBJ1-1; D gene unclear. The TCR originated in a human donor who received a combined kidney and bone marrow transplant. This material consisted of Tregs from blood, taken before the transplant. CDR3: CASSPQNTEAFF. CDR3 bases: TGTGCCAGCTCACCTCAGAACACTGAAGCTTTCTTT.